This TCR beta chain was recovered during a study of shared clonotypes between healthy human individuals. Overall study findings and caveats: It was observed that 5% to 6% of naive CD4 clonotypes were shared across a few donors. Only blood samples were collected, and tissue repertoires likely differ. Shared clonotypes across all four donors exceeded non-shared ones in generation probability.

The naive CD8 subset, CD45RO-negative cells positively selected for CCR7, excluded terminally differentiated effector memory CD45RA+ cells. Per the original methods: Junction-only immunoSEQ data arrived without quality scores, meaning filtering differed. Libraries were prepared by immunoSEQ multiplex PCR; TCRdb keeps only in-frame clonotypes and omits some of them. Clone size and V and J calls were adopted from that table, with D and trimming inferred from the DNA. The table includes 800,000 to 950,000 clones, about 97% detected once. As to this clone: Its antigen is unknown.

The source material was naive CD8+ T cells sorted from blood. This TCR was sampled from a man between 25 and 39 years old in good health.

CDR3 sequence (DNA): TGTGCCAGCAGCGTAGCCGGGTTCGGGCTTGATGTAATAGGGACTGCGACTCCCTACAATGAGCAGTTCTTC. Protein: CASSVAGFGLDVIGTATPYNEQFF. V gene TRBV9 combines with J gene TRBJ2-1, with D perhaps matching TRBD2 (6 bases). The germline V gene encodes CDR1 SGDLS and CDR2 YYNGEE. This CDR3 has 24 residues. Trimming cost V 0 bases and J 2 bases, with 36 bases left between them.